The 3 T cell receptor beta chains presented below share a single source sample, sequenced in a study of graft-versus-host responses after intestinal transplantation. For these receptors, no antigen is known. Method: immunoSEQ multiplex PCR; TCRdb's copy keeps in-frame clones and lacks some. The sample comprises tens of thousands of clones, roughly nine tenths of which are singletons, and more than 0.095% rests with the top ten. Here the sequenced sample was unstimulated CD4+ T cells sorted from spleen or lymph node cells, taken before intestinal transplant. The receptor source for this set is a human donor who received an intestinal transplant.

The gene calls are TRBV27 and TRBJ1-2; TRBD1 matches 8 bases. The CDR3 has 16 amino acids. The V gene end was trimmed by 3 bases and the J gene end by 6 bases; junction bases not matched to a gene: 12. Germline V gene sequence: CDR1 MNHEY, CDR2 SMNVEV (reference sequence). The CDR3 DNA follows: TGTGCCAGCAGTTTCCACCGACAGGGGTTAGGCGATGGCTACACCTTC. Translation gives CASSFHRQGLGDGYTF.

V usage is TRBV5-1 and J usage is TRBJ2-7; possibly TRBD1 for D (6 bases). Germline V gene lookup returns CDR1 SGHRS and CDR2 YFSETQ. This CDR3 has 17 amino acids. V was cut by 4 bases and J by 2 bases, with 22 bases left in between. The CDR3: CASSPQGRFRGTYEQYF. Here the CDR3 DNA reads TGCGCCAGCAGCCCCCAGGGAAGATTCAGGGGAACCTACGAGCAGTACTTC.

CDR3 residues: CASSPSGMYYEQYF. CDR3 in DNA: TGTGCCAGCTCACCTTCAGGGATGTACTACGAGCAGTACTTC. J is TRBJ2-7 and V is TRBV18; TRBD1 is a possible D gene (5 bases). Germline CDR1 is KGHSH and CDR2 is LQKENI. V was shortened by 3 bases and J by 3 bases, with 12 bases between the two germline ends. This CDR3 is 14 amino acids long.